What follows are 26 T cell receptor beta chains derived from one specimen sequenced in a study of T cells in tumors after PD-1 blockade. Specified time point: second of two post-therapy site-matched biopsies roughly two months apart. TCRdb's copy holds only in-frame clones and misses some; the assay was immunoSEQ multiplex PCR. The data show several thousand clones, around 57% seen once. Sequences were derived from tumor tissue, sampled after anti-PD-1 treatment. All receptors come from a human donor with basal cell carcinoma.

The chain recombines TRBV19 with TRBJ2-1; D remains unclear. The CDR3 spans 11 residues. CDR1 is LNHDA, CDR2 SQIVND, per germline (reference sequence). The V gene lost 2 bases and the J gene lost 7 bases, with 3 bases spanning the gap. CDR3 region: CASSIRNEQFF. DNA of the CDR3: TGTGCCAGTAGTATACGAAATGAGCAGTTCTTC.

This chain connects TRBV4-1 to TRBJ2-7; TRBD2 matches at 10 bases. CDR3 length: 16 amino acids. Germline V CDR1 and CDR2: MGHRA, YSYEKL. V dropped 4 bases and J dropped 0; count of bases not matched to a gene: 6. The CDR3 nucleotides are TGCGCCAGCAGCCGAAAGCGGGGGGGGGCCTCCTACGAGCAGTACTTC. As protein: CASSRKRGGASYEQYF.

The chain uses TRBV6-5 and TRBJ2-7; a weak D match, TRBD2 (5 bases). Germline V CDR1 and CDR2: MNHEY, SVGAGI. There are 15 residues in the CDR3. Trimming stripped 0 bases from V and 0 bases from J, with 9 bases between. DNA of the CDR3: TGTGCCAGCAGTTACTCCCGGGATAGCTCCTACGAGCAGTACTTC. Translation gives CASSYSRDSSYEQYF.

The chain has TRBV30 and TRBJ2-2; 11 positions agree with TRBD2. CDR1 and CDR2 (germline): GTSNPN, SVGIG (reference sequence). This CDR3 has 16 residues. V lost 2 bases and J lost 1; bases outside the gene matches: 3. As DNA, the CDR3 is TGTGCCTGGAGTTACGGACTAGCGGGGAACACCGGGGAGCTGTTTTTT. This translates into CAWSYGLAGNTGELFF.

In this sample, this clone turned up a few times. The rearrangement uses TRBV19 and TRBJ2-3; 13 bases are a match to TRBD2. The germline gives CDR1 LNHDA, CDR2 SQIVND (reference sequence). After removal of 8 bases from V and 0 bases from J, the junction contained 5 bases not matched to a gene. The CDR3 extends over 16 amino acids. The DNA of the CDR3 is TGTGCCAGTTCGACTAGCGGGGGGAAAAGCACAGATACGCAGTATTTT. This sequence encodes CASSTSGGKSTDTQYF.

The chain recombines TRBV29-1 with TRBJ2-1, with 15 bases fitting TRBD2. This CDR3 comprises 13 residues. The germline gives CDR1 SQVTM, CDR2 ANQGSEA. The V and J ends lost 7 bases and 9 bases, in that order; junction bases with no gene match: 4. The CDR3 sequence: CSGGLAGGREQFF. The CDR3 DNA is TGCAGCGGTGGACTAGCGGGGGGGCGTGAGCAGTTCTTC.

The genes are TRBV2 and TRBJ2-7; TRBD2 matches at 12 bases. CDR3 length equals 17 residues. CDR1 SNHLY and CDR2 FYNNEI come from the germline V gene. V shed 7 bases and J 6 bases; nucleotides not matched to a gene: 16. This CDR3 is CASNSVWASGGAGEQYF. In DNA, the CDR3 is TGTGCCAGCAACTCCGTATGGGCTAGCGGGGGGGCCGGCGAGCAGTACTTC.

Only one count was recorded for this clone. This chain links TRBV5-4 with TRBJ2-4; D is ambiguous. Trimming pared 1 base from V and 8 bases from J, leaving 7 bases between. The CDR3 consists of 12 residues. Germline V gives CDR1 SGHNT, CDR2 YYREEE (reference sequence). Written as DNA, the CDR3 is TGTGCCAGCAGCTTGCCCATGGACATTCAGTACTTC. Translating gives CASSLPMDIQYF.

The chain's CDR3 is CASGLYQPQHF. The CDR3 DNA reads TGTGCTAGTGGTTTATATCAGCCCCAGCATTTT. The chain combines TRBV12-5 with TRBJ1-5, with D uncertain. The V and J ends lost 3 bases and 5 bases respectively, with 2 bases between them. This CDR3 is built from 11 residues. Germline V gene sequence: CDR1 LGHNT, CDR2 FRNRAP.

The rearrangement uses TRBV23-1 and TRBJ1-2; D unresolved. TRBV23-1 is annotated as an ORF whose role is uncertain. Trimming stripped 0 bases from V and 0 bases from J, with 11 bases between. This CDR3 comprises 16 residues. The CDR3 reads CASSQSLRKTNYGYTF. The CDR3 DNA reads as TGCGCCAGCAGTCAATCACTCAGAAAGACTAACTATGGCTACACCTTC.

CDR3 residues: CASSETGQGISEQFF. CDR3 bases: TGCGCCAGCAGTGAAACGGGACAGGGGATAAGTGAGCAGTTCTTC. This sequence joins TRBV10-2 and TRBJ2-1, with 10 positions matching TRBD1. CDR1 is WSHSY, CDR2 SAAADI, per germline. V shed 3 bases and J 9 bases; nucleotides not matched to a gene: 8. This CDR3 spans 15 amino acids.

By sample share, this clone is medium-sized. This chain links TRBV5-4 with TRBJ1-4, with D maybe TRBD1 (6 bases). The germline V and J ends were trimmed by 4 bases and 5 bases, with 12 bases remaining between them. This CDR3 has 14 residues. In germline, CDR1 is SGHNT, CDR2 YYREEE (reference sequence). The CDR3 DNA is TGTGCCAGCAGCCAGGACAGAAGAAATGAAAAACTGTTTTTT. Protein sequence: CASSQDRRNEKLFF.

This clone was seen only a few times. The V and J genes are TRBV7-2 and TRBJ1-3; possible D gene TRBD1, 6 bases. This CDR3 comprises 17 residues. Between the trimmed V and J ends, which lost 4 bases and 4 bases, there was a span of 20 bases. Germline V gives CDR1 SGHTA, CDR2 FQGNSA. DNA of the CDR3: TGTGCCAGCAGCTCGAATCCTTCAGGGGTTAGGGGAAACACCATATATTTT. Translating gives CASSSNPSGVRGNTIYF.

This clone was detected only a few times. J is TRBJ1-1 and V is TRBV30; TRBD1 agrees at 8 bases. This CDR3 contains 13 residues. V was pared by 3 bases and J by 4 bases, with 4 bases of the junction left unmatched. Germline V gene data show CDR1 as GTSNPN and CDR2 as SVGIG (reference sequence). CDR3 coding DNA: TGTGCCTGGAGGAATACAGGGGGCACTGAAGCTTTCTTT. Encoded protein: CAWRNTGGTEAFF.

As DNA, the CDR3 is TGTGCCAGCTCACCTCAGGGGGTAGGAAGCTCCTACGAGCAGTACTTC. Translating it yields CASSPQGVGSSYEQYF. The chain recombines TRBV18 with TRBJ2-7; TRBD1 aligns across 7 bases. The CDR3 has 16 amino acids. Trimming removed 3 bases from V and 0 bases from J; junction bases left unmatched: 8. Per the germline V gene, CDR1 is KGHSH and CDR2 is LQKENI.

By proportion, this clone is medium-sized (0.01 to 0.1%). One end of the junction does not line up with germline, which may come from a read error. The chain recombines TRBV7-9 with TRBJ2-2; TRBD2 matches at 9 bases. Germline V gives CDR1 SEHNR, CDR2 FQNEAQ (reference sequence). The CDR3 extends over 13 amino acids. CDR3 loop: CASSLAGTGELFF. DNA of the CDR3: TGTGCCAGCAGCCTAGCGGGGACCGGGGAGCTGTTTTTT.

This clone has a handful of counts. The chain has TRBV15 and TRBJ1-2; D gene ambiguous. The V and J ends lost 0 bases and 7 bases respectively, with 15 bases between them. Germline CDR1 is LNHNV and CDR2 is YYDKDF (reference sequence). The CDR3 loop spans 15 amino acids. The CDR3 DNA reads as TGTGCCACCAGCAGAGATAGAGCCCCCGGTGGTGGCTACACCTTC. As protein: CATSRDRAPGGGYTF.

This clone was observed a few times. This CDR3 is CASSFRQSSGANVLTF. CDR3 nucleotides: TGTGCCAGCAGTTTTAGGCAGAGCTCTGGGGCCAACGTCCTGACTTTC. V usage is TRBV27 and J usage is TRBJ2-6; D gene ambiguous. This CDR3 spans 16 amino acids. Per germline, CDR1 MNHEY and CDR2 SMNVEV (reference sequence). Trimming pared 3 bases from V and 0 bases from J, leaving 9 bases between.

This clone was seen just once. J is TRBJ2-1 and V is TRBV7-8; perhaps TRBD2 as D (5 bases). V was shortened by 8 bases and J by 6 bases, with 14 bases between the two germline ends. The V gene's germline CDR1 is SGHVS and CDR2 FQNEAQ. There are 13 residues in the CDR3. CDR3 in amino acids: CASRVGVLNEQFF. The CDR3 DNA sequence: TGTGCCAGCCGCGTCGGGGTGCTCAATGAGCAGTTCTTC.

V usage is TRBV5-6 and J usage is TRBJ2-6; D gene uncertain. Germline V CDR1 and CDR2: SGHDT, YYEEEE. V was pared by 1 base and J by 0 bases, with 14 bases between. CDR3 length equals 18 residues. CDR3 loop: CASSLILLSYSGANVLTF. Written as DNA, the CDR3 is TGTGCCAGCAGCTTGATCCTCTTGTCCTACTCTGGGGCCAACGTCCTGACTTTC. The whole variable domain, filled in from reference TRBV5-6 and TRBJ2-6, reads DAGVTQSPTHLIKTRGQQVTLRCSPKSGHDTVSWYQQALGQGPQFIFQYYEEEERQRGNFPDRFSGHQFPNYSSELNVNALLLGDSALYLCASSLILLSYSGANVLTFGAGSRLTVL.

This clone was seen a few times. The chain is built from TRBV5-1 and TRBJ1-1, with D uncertain. There are 15 residues in the CDR3. Germline V CDR1 and CDR2: SGHRS, YFSETQ. V was cut by 0 bases and J by 1 base, with 10 bases left in between. The CDR3 sequence: CASSLEAARNTEAFF. The CDR3 DNA sequence: TGCGCCAGCAGCTTGGAAGCAGCAAGGAACACTGAAGCTTTCTTT.

This clone was detected only a few times. The gene calls are TRBV27 and TRBJ1-1, with D perhaps matching TRBD1 (5 bases). The germline V gene encodes CDR1 MNHEY and CDR2 SMNVEV (reference sequence). There are 13 residues in the CDR3. V was pared by 5 bases and J by 4 bases, with 11 bases between. The CDR3 region is CASSPQGVTEAFF. For the CDR3, the DNA is TGTGCCAGCAGTCCCCAGGGTGTCACTGAAGCTTTCTTT.

The chain links TRBV19 to TRBJ2-2, with 7 positions matching TRBD1. CDR3 length: 15 residues. Germline-derived CDR1 and CDR2 are LNHDA and SQIVND (reference sequence). The ends lost 7 bases at V and 2 bases at J; junction bases unmatched: 7. The CDR3: CASISGGPNTGELFF. The CDR3 coding sequence is TGTGCCAGTATCTCAGGGGGACCCAACACCGGGGAGCTGTTTTTT.

The sample holds one count of this clone. This chain connects TRBV25-1 to TRBJ2-3; either TRBD1 or TRBD2 may fit D (6 bases each). This CDR3 comprises 15 residues. Per germline, CDR1 MGHDK and CDR2 SYGVNS. V lost 3 bases to trimming and J lost 4 bases, with 14 bases between them. CDR3 sequence (DNA): TGTGCCAGCAGTGAGGGGGGCAGCTATGCAGATACGCAGTATTTT. Translating it yields CASSEGGSYADTQYF.

The CDR3 DNA follows: TGTGCCAGCAGCTTAGGCAATTCATTGGGCACCGGGGAGCTGTTTTTT. This translates into CASSLGNSLGTGELFF. The chain has TRBV7-6 and TRBJ2-2, with unresolved D. CDR3 length: 16 residues. In germline, CDR1 is SGHVS, CDR2 FNYEAQ. The V end was cut by 1 base, the J end by 4 bases, with 13 bases between.

DNA for the CDR3: TGTGCCAGCAGCCGGAGGGACAGGAGCTCTGGGGCCAACGTCCTGACTTTC. Translated: CASSRRDRSSGANVLTF. The chain has TRBV5-4 and TRBJ2-6; 8 nucleotides agree with TRBD1. Germline values: CDR1 SGHNT, CDR2 YYREEE (reference sequence). The V gene end was trimmed by 4 bases and the J gene end by 0 bases; junction bases not matched to a gene: 6. The length of the CDR3 is 17 residues.